This T cell receptor beta chain emerged from a study of CD8+ T cells in alopecia areata. After isolation, RNA underwent reverse transcription to generate cDNA as the sequencing template. Generated by immunoSEQ multiplex PCR, the TCRdb table keeps only in-frame clones and is missing some. The sample lists more than 150,000 clones, less than 65% occurring once. This clone was counted ten times or more. Per germline, CDR1 MNHNS and CDR2 SASEGT. The CDR3 contains 15 residues. V shed 3 bases and J shed 1 base, with 9 bases lying between them. This clonotype was sampled from a human donor with alopecia areata. V and J are TRBV6-1 and TRBJ2-2, with D possibly matching TRBD1 (6 bases). The source was CD8+ T cells sorted from blood, collected at week 0. The CDR3 sequence: CASSDTGKNTGELFF. The CDR3 nucleotides read TGTGCCAGCAGTGACACAGGGAAGAACACCGGGGAGCTGTTTTTT.